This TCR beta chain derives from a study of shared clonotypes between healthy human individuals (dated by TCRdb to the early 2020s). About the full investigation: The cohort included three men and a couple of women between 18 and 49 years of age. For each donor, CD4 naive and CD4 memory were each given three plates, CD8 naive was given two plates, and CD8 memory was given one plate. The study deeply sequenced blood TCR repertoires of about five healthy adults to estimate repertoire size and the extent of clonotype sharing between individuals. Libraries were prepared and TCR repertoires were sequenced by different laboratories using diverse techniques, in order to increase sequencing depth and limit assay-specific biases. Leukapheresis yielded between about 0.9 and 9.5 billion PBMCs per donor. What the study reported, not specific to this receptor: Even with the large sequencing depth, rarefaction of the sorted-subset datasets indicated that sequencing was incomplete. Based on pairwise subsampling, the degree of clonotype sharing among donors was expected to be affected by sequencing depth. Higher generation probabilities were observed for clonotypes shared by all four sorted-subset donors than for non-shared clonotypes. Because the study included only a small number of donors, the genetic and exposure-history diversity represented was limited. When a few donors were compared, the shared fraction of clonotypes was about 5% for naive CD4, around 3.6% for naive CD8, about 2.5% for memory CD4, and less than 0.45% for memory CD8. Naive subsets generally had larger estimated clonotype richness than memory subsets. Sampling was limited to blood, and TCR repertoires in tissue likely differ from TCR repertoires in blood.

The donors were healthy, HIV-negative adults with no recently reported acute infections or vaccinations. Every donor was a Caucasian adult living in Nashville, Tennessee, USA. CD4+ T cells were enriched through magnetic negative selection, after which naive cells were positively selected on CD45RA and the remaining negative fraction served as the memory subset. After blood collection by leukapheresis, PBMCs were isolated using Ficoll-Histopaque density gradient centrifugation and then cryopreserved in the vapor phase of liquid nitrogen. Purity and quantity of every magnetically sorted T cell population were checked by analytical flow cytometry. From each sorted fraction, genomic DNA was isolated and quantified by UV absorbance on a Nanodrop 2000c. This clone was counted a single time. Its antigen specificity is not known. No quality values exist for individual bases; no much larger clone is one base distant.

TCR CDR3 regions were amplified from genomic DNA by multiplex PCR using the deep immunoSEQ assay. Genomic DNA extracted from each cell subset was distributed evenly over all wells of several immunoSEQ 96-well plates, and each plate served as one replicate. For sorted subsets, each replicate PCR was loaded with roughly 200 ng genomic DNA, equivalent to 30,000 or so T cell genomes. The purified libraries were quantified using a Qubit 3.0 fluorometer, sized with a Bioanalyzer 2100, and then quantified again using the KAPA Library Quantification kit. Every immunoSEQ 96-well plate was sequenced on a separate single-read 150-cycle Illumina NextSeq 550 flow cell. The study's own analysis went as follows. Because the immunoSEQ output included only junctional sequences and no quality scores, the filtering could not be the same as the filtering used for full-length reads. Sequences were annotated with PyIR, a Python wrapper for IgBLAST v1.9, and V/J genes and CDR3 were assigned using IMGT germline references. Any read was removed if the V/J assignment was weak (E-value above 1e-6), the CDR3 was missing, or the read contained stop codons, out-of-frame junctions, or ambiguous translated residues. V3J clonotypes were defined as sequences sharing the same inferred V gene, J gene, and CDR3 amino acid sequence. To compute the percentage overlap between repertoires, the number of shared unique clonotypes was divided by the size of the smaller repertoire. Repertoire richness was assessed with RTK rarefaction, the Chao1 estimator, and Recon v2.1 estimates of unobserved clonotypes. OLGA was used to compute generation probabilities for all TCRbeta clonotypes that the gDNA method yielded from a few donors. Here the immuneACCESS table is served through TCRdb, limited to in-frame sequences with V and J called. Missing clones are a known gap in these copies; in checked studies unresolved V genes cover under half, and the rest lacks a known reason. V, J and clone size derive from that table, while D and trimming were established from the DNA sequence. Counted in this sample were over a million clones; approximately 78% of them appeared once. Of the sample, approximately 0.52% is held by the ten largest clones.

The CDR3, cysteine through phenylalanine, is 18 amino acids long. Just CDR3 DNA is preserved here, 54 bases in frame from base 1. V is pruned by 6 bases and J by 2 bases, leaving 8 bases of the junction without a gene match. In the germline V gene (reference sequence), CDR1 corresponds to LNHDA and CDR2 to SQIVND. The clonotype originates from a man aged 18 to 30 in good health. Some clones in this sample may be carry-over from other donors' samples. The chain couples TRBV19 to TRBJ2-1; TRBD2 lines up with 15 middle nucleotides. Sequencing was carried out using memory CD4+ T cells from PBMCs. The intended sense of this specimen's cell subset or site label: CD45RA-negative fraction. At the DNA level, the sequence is TGTGCCAGTAGCGCGACCCGGACTAGCGGGAGGGCCTACAATGAGCAGTTCTTC. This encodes CASSATRTSGRAYNEQFF. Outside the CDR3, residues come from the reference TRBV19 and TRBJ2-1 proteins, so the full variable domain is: DGGITQSPKYLFRKEGQNVTLSCEQNLNHDAMYWYRQDPGQGLRLIYYSQIVNDFQKGDIAEGYSVSREKKESFPLTVTSAQKNPTAFYLCASSATRTSGRAYNEQFFGPGTRLTVL.